This TCR beta chain emerged from a study of cytomegalovirus exposure and HLA in healthy donors. Unmatched junction bases numbered 10, after V lost 8 bases and J lost 4 bases. The CDR3 loop spans 14 amino acids. The germline V gene encodes CDR1 WSHSY and CDR2 SAAADI. The PCR ran on 60 Vbeta and 13 Jbeta primers. Generated by immunoSEQ multiplex PCR, the TCRdb table keeps only in-frame clones and is missing some. The sample carries 130,000 to 150,000 clones, roughly 70% recorded once. Sequencing was done on a sample of PBMCs. This TCR was sampled from a woman in her forties in good health and CMV-seronegative. The rearrangement links TRBV10-2 to TRBJ2-7; 8 bases match TRBD1. In DNA form, the CDR3 reads TGCGCCAGCCGGTCCCAGGGGGCGGGGTACGAGCAGTACTTC. Its translation is CASRSQGAGYEQYF.